This is a list of T cell receptor beta chains from one sample in a study of regulatory T cells in long-lasting Graves disease. TCRdb re-called the multiplex PCR reads with MiXCR, one entry per CDR3 protein. The table lists about 660,000 distinct CDR3 sequences, roughly 30% of them singletons, with under 55% in the top ten. The sequenced sample was peripheral blood mononuclear cells (PBMCs), obtained when the disease was refractory, from a patient treated with antithyroid drugs. All receptors come from a female donor with Graves disease. Both conserved end residues are part of each CDR3. A D gene is named only where the DNA matches it firmly. Not all rows give a size; the values are once, few, many and, for expanded clones, a class.

NA	TRBV20-1	NA	TRBJ2-5	TGCACTTATCAGTGGGGTGAGACCCAGTACTTC	CTYQWGETQYF
NA	TRBV6-9	NA	TRBJ2-5	TGTGCCAGCAGTTACGATCCACATTCACAAGAGACCCAGTACTTC	CASSYDPHSQETQYF
many	TRBV28	NA	TRBJ2-2	TGTGCCAGCAGCCAAGGGACCGGAACCCGGGAGCTGTTTTTT	CASSQGTGTRELFF
few	TRBV28	NA	TRBJ1-5	TGTGCCGTGGATCAGCCCCAGCATTTT	CAVDQPQHF
few	TRBV7-6	TRBD2	TRBJ2-5	TGTGCCAGCATCGAGGGTGCTAGCGGGAGCCAAGAGACCCAGTACTTC	CASIEGASGSQETQYF
few	TRBV6-2/TRBV6-3	TRBD1	TRBJ2-7	TGTGCCAGCAGTTACTCCCGACAGGGAACCTACGAGCAGTACTTC	CASSYSRQGTYEQYF
NA	TRBV12-3/TRBV12-4	TRBD1	TRBJ1-3	TGTGCCAGCAGAAAGTCACAGGGGAGTTTAGGAAACACCATATATTTT	CASRKSQGSLGNTIYF
few	TRBV14	TRBD1	TRBJ1-2	TGTGCCAGCAGCCAAGTGGGACAGGGGGAGAGCTATGGCTACACCTTC	CASSQVGQGESYGYTF
few	TRBV11-2	NA	TRBJ1-1	TGTGCCAGCAGCTCCCTTCTGTCTTTCTTT	CASSSLLSFF
NA	TRBV30	NA	TRBJ1-2	TGTGCCTGGAGCCACCGGAGGGTTACCTATGGCTACACCTTC	CAWSHRRVTYGYTF
few	TRBV6-5	NA	TRBJ1-5	TGTGCCAGCAGTTACTCGGGATATCAGCCCCAGCATTTT	CASSYSGYQPQHF
few	TRBV10-3	NA	TRBJ1-5	TGTGCCATCAGTGAAGGGGGGAGCAATCAGCCCCAGCATTTT	CAISEGGSNQPQHF
NA	TRBV4-1	NA	TRBJ2-7	TGCGCCAGCAGCCAAGAGAGTAGCTACGAGCAGTACTTC	CASSQESSYEQYF
many	TRBV2	NA	TRBJ2-7	TGTGCCAGCAGTGGACCAACCTACGAGCAGTACTTC	CASSGPTYEQYF
many	TRBV28	NA	TRBJ1-2	TGTGCCAGCACCCCCCGAGGCAGCGAGAGCCATGGCTACACCTTC	CASTPRGSESHGYTF
NA	TRBV20-1	NA	TRBJ1-2	TGCAGTGCTAGAGATCAAGTGACAGCCTATGGCTACACCTTC	CSARDQVTAYGYTF
many	TRBV6-1	NA	TRBJ1-1	TGTGCCAGCACGGGACCAACCACTGAAGCTTTCTTT	CASTGPTTEAFF
few	TRBV7-9	TRBD2	TRBJ2-5	TGTGCCAGCAGCGAAAGCGGGAAAGAGACCCAGTACTTC	CASSESGKETQYF
NA	TRBV11-2	NA	TRBJ2-7	TGTGCCAGCAGCTCTAAGACCGAGCAGTACTTC	CASSSKTEQYF
NA	TRBV20-1	TRBD2	TRBJ2-5	TGCAGTGTCCGCGGGCTAGCGGGAGGGCCGCCCTGGGAGACCCAGTACTTC	CSVRGLAGGPPWETQYF
many	TRBV6-1	TRBD1	TRBJ2-5	TGTGCCAGCAGTGAATCAAGGGACAGGGGGCTTGGTGAGACCCAGTACTTC	CASSESRDRGLGETQYF
NA	TRBV19	TRBD1	TRBJ2-5	TGTGCCAGTAGTCTAGAGACAGGGTTTGGGGAGACCCAGTACTTC	CASSLETGFGETQYF
few	TRBV11-1	NA	TRBJ1-2	TGTGCCAGCAGCTTAAGAATCGTTGGGGCGGAGGACTATGGCTACACCTTC	CASSLRIVGAEDYGYTF
NA	TRBV5-1	TRBD1	TRBJ2-7	TGCGCCAGCAGCTTGATACCGACAGGGGCCGCGAATTACGAGCAGTACTTC	CASSLIPTGAANYEQYF
NA	TRBV24-1	NA	TRBJ1-1	TGTGCCACCAGTCAGACAGTAAACACTGAAGCTTTCTTT	CATSQTVNTEAFF
many	TRBV3-1	NA	TRBJ1-2	TGTGCCAGCAGCCAAGGGATCCCTCCCTATGGCTACACCTTC	CASSQGIPPYGYTF
NA	TRBV5-1	TRBD1	TRBJ1-2	TGCGCCAGCAGCTTCACAGGGGACTCTGACTATGGCTACACCTTC	CASSFTGDSDYGYTF
few	TRBV5-6	TRBD1	TRBJ1-1	TGTGCCAGCAGCTCCCCCAGGACAGGGGGCCTGAGGAACACTGAAGCTTTCTTT	CASSSPRTGGLRNTEAFF
NA	TRBV10-3	NA	TRBJ2-7	TGTGCCATCAGAGAGTCCGGGAGCTCCTACGAGCAGTACTTC	CAIRESGSSYEQYF
NA	TRBV12-5	NA	TRBJ1-1	TGTGCTAGTGGTTTGGAAGGGGCGCTAAGAACTGAAGCTTTCTTT	CASGLEGALRTEAFF
NA	TRBV27	TRBD1	TRBJ1-1	TGTGCCAGCAGTTTATCAATACAGGGGAGCACTGAAGCTTTCTTT	CASSLSIQGSTEAFF
NA	TRBV19	TRBD1	TRBJ2-1	TGTGCCAGTACCCACAGGGGGCGCAATGGCGATGAGCAGTTCTTC	CASTHRGRNGDEQFF
NA	TRBV7-9	NA	TRBJ2-7	TGTGCCAGCAGCTTAGGCGCGGAGTCCGAGCAGTACTTC	CASSLGAESEQYF
NA	TRBV20-1	TRBD2	TRBJ2-5	TGCAGTGCCAACCCCGGACTAGCGGGTTTCGGCGAGACCCAGTACTTC	CSANPGLAGFGETQYF
NA	TRBV2	TRBD2	TRBJ2-5	TGTGCCAGCAGGGCGACTAGCGGAGGGGAAGAGACCCAGTACTTC	CASRATSGGEETQYF
NA	TRBV30	NA	TRBJ2-4	TGTGCCTGGAGTATAGCAGGAGGACTCATTCAGTACTTC	CAWSIAGGLIQYF
few	TRBV6-1	TRBD2	TRBJ2-5	TGTGCCAGCAGTCCGCCAGGACTAGGTCGAGAGACCCAGTACTTC	CASSPPGLGRETQYF
NA	TRBV18	NA	TRBJ1-5	TGTGCCAGCAGCCCCCCTCAGGGACAGCCCCAGCATTTT	CASSPPQGQPQHF
NA	TRBV20-1	NA	TRBJ2-7	TGCAGTGCCAGGGGCCATCAACCCTACGAGCAGTACTTC	CSARGHQPYEQYF
NA	TRBV6-2/TRBV6-3	NA	TRBJ1-1	TGTGCCAGCAGCAGTAGAAGCCCGGGACTCGCTGACGCTTTCTTT	CASSSRSPGLADAFF
NA	TRBV12-3/TRBV12-4	TRBD1	TRBJ1-5	TGTGCCAGCAGTTTTGGGGCTTTGCGAGGACAGGGGCTACGTCAGCCCCAGCATTTT	CASSFGALRGQGLRQPQHF
NA	TRBV5-4	TRBD1	TRBJ1-1	TGTGCCAGCAGCTTGGTCAGGGGGCAAACTGAAGCTTTCTTT	CASSLVRGQTEAFF
NA	TRBV20-1	TRBD2	TRBJ2-5	TGCAGTGCTAACAGCTTATTACTGGGACTAGCGGGGTCAGAGACCCAGTACTTC	CSANSLLLGLAGSETQYF
few	TRBV28	TRBD1	TRBJ1-5	TGTGCCAGCAGTCCCGGGACAGGGGGCTTCTATAGCAATCAGCCCCAGCATTTT	CASSPGTGGFYSNQPQHF
few	TRBV7-9	TRBD2	TRBJ2-7	TGTGCCAGCAGCGCCAAGACCGGGACTAGCAGCTCCCTTTCCTACGAGCAGTACTTC	CASSAKTGTSSSLSYEQYF
NA	TRBV29-1	TRBD1	TRBJ1-1	TGCAGCGTCCCAGGGGGCTTTAGGGACACTGAAGCTTTCTTT	CSVPGGFRDTEAFF
NA	TRBV18	NA	TRBJ1-4	TGTGCCAGCTCACCGGTGGGAAATGAAAAACTGTTTTTT	CASSPVGNEKLFF
NA	TRBV5-1	NA	TRBJ1-1	TGCGCCAGCAGCCGTGTTCCACAACAGGGGAACACTGAAGCTTTCTTT	CASSRVPQQGNTEAFF
NA	TRBV20-1	TRBD1	TRBJ2-5	TGCAGTGCTGATACCGGGACAGGGACTTTTGAGACCCAGTACTTC	CSADTGTGTFETQYF
few	TRBV11-2	NA	TRBJ1-4	TGTGCCAGCAGCTTAGACCGGGACATTGCTAATGAAAAACTGTTTTTT	CASSLDRDIANEKLFF
NA	TRBV6-9	NA	TRBJ2-5	TGTGCCAGCAGTTACCGCCGCGTGGGGAAAGGGGCCCAGTACTTC	CASSYRRVGKGAQYF
once	TRBV20-1	NA	TRBJ2-7	TGCAGTGCTCCTAGTGCTAATCGATACGAGCAGTACTTC	CSAPSANRYEQYF
NA	TRBV5-1	NA	TRBJ1-5	TGCGCCAGCAGCGGCAGCCCCAATCAGCCCCAGCATTTT	CASSGSPNQPQHF
once	TRBV7-3	TRBD1	TRBJ1-5	TGTGCCAGCAGTTTAAAAGGGACAGGGGCCAGATCTTATAGCAATCAGCCCCAGCATTTT	CASSLKGTGARSYSNQPQHF
many	TRBV12-3/TRBV12-4	NA	TRBJ2-7	TGTGCCAGCAGTTACAGCCCCAGCTACGAGCAGTACTTC	CASSYSPSYEQYF
NA	TRBV7-9	TRBD1	TRBJ1-4	TGTGCCAGCAGCTTCCCCATCCGACAGGGATATGCAACTAATGAAAAACTGTTTTTT	CASSFPIRQGYATNEKLFF